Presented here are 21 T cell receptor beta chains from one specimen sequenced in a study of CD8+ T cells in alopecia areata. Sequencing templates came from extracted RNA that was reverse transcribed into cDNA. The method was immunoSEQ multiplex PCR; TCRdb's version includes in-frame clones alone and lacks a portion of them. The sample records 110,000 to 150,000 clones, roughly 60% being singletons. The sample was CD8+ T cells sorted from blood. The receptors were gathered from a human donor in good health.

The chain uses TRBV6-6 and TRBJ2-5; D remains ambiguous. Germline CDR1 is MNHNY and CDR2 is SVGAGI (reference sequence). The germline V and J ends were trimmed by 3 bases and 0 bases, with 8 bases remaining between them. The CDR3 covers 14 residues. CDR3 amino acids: CASSYRLNQETQYF. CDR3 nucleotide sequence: TGTGCCAGCAGTTATCGGCTGAACCAAGAGACCCAGTACTTC.

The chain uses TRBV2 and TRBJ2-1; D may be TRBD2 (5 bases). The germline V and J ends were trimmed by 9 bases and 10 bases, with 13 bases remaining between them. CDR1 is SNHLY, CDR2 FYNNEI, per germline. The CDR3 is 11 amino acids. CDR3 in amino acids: CASEPSGEQFF. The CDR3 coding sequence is TGTGCCAGTGAGCCCAGCGGAGAGCAGTTCTTC.

The CDR3 here is CASSLLGGELFF. The CDR3 DNA sequence: TGTGCCAGCAGCTTGTTGGGCGGGGAGCTGTTTTTT. The genes are TRBV5-4 and TRBJ2-2; D uncertain. CDR3 length: 12 amino acids. Trimming cost V 1 base and J 7 bases, with 5 bases left between them. Germline V gene lookup returns CDR1 SGHNT and CDR2 YYREEE (reference sequence).

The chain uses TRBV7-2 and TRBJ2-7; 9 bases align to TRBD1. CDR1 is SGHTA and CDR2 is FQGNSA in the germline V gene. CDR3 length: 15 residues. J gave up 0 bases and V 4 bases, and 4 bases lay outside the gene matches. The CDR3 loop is CASSWGTGYSYEQYF. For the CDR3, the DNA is TGTGCCAGCAGCTGGGGGACAGGGTACTCCTACGAGCAGTACTTC.

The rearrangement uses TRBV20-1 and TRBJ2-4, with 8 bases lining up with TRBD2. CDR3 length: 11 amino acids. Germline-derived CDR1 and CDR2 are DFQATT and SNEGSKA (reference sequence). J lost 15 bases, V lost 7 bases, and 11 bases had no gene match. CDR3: CSVRGLAGMYF. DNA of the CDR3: TGCAGTGTGAGAGGTTTAGCGGGAATGTACTTC.

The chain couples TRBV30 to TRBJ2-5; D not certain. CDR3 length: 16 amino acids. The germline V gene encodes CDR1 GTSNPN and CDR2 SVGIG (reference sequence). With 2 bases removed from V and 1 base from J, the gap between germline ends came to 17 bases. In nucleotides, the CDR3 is TGTGCCTGGAGTTTAGGAACTATTTGGTTCCAAGAGACCCAGTACTTC. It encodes CAWSLGTIWFQETQYF.

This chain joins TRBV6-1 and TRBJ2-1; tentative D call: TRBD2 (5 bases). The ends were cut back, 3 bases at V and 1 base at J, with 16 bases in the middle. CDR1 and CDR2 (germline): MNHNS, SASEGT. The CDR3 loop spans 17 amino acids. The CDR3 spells CASSEWVGVGSYNEQFF. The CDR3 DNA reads TGTGCCAGCAGTGAGTGGGTGGGAGTGGGGTCCTACAATGAGCAGTTCTTC.

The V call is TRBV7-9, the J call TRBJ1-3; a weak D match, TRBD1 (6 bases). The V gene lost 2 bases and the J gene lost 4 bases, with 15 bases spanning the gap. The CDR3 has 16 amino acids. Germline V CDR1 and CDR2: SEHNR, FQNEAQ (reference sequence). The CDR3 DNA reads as TGTGCCAGCAGCTTATCCAGGGGATCTTCGGGAAACACCATATATTTT. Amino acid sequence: CASSLSRGSSGNTIYF.

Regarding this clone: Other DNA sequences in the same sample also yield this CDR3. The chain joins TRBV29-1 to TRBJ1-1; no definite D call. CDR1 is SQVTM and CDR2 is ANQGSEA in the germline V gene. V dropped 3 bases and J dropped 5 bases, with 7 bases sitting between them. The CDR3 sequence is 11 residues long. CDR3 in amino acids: CSVDGRTEAFF. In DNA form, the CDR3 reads TGCAGCGTTGATGGGCGGACTGAAGCTTTCTTT.

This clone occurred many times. The CDR3 reads CASRESGSSYEQYF. DNA for the CDR3: TGTGCCAGCAGGGAGAGCGGGAGCTCCTACGAGCAGTACTTC. The chain uses TRBV28 and TRBJ2-7, with TRBD2 matching 8 bases. Trimming took 6 bases from V and 0 from J; bases not matched to a gene: 4. In germline, CDR1 is MDHEN, CDR2 SYDVKM. CDR3 length: 14 amino acids.

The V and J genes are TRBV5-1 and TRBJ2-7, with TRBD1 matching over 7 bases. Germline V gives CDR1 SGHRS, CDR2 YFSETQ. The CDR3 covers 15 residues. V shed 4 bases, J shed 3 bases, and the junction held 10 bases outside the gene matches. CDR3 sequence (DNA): TGCGCCAGCAGCCTCGACCCGGGACAGTTCTACGAGCAGTACTTC. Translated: CASSLDPGQFYEQYF.

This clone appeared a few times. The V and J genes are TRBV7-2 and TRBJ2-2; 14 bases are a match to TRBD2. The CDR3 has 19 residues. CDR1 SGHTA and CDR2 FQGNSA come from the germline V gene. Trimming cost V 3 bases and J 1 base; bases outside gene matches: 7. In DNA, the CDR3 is TGTGCCAGCAGCTTTTCCGGGACTAGCGGGAGAAGGAACACCGGGGAGCTGTTTTTT. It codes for CASSFSGTSGRRNTGELFF. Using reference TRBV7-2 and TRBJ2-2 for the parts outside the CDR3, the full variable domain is GAGVSQSPSNKVTEKGKDVELRCDPISGHTALYWYRQSLGQGLEFLIYFQGNSAPDKSGLPSDRFSAERTGGSVSTLTIQRTQQEDSAVYLCASSFSGTSGRRNTGELFFGEGSRLTVL.

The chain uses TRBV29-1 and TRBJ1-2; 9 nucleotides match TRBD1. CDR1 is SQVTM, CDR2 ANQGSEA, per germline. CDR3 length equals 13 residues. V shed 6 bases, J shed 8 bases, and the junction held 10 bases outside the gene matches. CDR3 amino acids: CSVGSGTGTGYTF. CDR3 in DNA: TGCAGCGTCGGATCCGGGACAGGGACCGGCTACACCTTC.

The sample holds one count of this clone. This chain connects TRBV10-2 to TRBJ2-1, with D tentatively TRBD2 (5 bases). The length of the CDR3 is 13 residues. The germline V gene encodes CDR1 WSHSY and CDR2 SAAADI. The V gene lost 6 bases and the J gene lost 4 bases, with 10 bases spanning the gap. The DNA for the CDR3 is TGCGCCAGCAGACCAGGACTTTACAATGAGCAGTTCTTC. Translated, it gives CASRPGLYNEQFF.

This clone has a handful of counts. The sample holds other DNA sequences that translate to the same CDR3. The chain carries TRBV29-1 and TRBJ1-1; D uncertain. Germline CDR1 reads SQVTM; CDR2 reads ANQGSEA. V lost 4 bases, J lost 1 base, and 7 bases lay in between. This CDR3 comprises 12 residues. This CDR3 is CSVVEANTEAFF. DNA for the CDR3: TGCAGCGTTGTGGAGGCGAACACTGAAGCTTTCTTT.

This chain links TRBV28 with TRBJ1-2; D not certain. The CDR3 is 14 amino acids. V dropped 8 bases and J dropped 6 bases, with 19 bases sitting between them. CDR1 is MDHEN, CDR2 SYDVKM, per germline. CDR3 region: CASRPPVERDGYTF. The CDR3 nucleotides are TGTGCCAGCCGTCCCCCCGTTGAGAGGGATGGCTACACCTTC.

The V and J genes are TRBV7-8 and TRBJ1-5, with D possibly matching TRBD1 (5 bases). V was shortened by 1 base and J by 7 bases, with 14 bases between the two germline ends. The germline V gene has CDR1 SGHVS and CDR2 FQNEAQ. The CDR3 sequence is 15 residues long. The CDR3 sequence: CASSLVGGIRQPQHF. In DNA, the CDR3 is TGTGCCAGCAGCTTAGTGGGGGGGATCCGGCAGCCCCAGCATTTT.

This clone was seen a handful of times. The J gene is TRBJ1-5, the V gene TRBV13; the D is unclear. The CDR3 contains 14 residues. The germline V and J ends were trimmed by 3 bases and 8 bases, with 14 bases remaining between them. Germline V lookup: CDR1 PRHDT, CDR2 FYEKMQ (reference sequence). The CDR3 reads CASSFADAREPQHF. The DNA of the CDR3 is TGTGCCAGCAGCTTTGCGGACGCACGGGAGCCCCAGCATTTT.

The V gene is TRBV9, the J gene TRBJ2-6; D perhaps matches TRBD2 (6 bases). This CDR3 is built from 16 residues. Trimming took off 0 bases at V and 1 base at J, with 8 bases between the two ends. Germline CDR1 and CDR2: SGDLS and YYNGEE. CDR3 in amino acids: CASSVDGGSGANVLTF. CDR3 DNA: TGTGCCAGCAGCGTAGATGGAGGGTCTGGGGCCAACGTCCTGACTTTC.

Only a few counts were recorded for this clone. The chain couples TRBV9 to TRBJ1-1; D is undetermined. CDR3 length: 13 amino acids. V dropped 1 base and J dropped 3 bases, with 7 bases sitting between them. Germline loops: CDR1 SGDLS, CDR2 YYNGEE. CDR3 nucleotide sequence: TGTGCCAGCAGCGTATGGGCTTACACTGAAGCTTTCTTT. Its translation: CASSVWAYTEAFF.

CDR3 residues: CASSPGTGRSYEQYF. DNA for the CDR3: TGTGCCAGCTCCCCCGGGACAGGGCGCTCCTACGAGCAGTACTTC. This chain links TRBV18 with TRBJ2-7, with 9 bases identical to TRBD1. CDR1 and CDR2 (germline): KGHSH, LQKENI. V shed 6 bases, J shed 0 bases, and the junction held 6 bases outside the gene matches. The CDR3 runs to 15 residues.